This record concerns one TCR beta chain sequence. As yet, its antigen is unknown. This CDR3 contains 16 residues. Germline values: CDR1 SGHRS, CDR2 YFSETQ. The V and J ends lost 4 bases and 0 bases respectively, with 14 bases between them. The sample comes from a study of cytomegalovirus exposure and HLA in healthy donors. Regarding the study as a whole: In a later analysis, TCR beta V- and J-gene trimming showed a link to a missense DCLRE1C variant. Analyses of presence and absence presupposed an approximately uniform sequencing depth across donors. The study designated 150 to 200 TCR beta chains cytomegalovirus-associated.

Both 60 Vbeta primers and 13 Jbeta primers went into the PCR. Repertoires were generated with immunoSEQ multiplex PCR, while TCRdb's copy carries only in-frame clones and drops some. Among approximately 80,000 clones listed, just under 80% were seen once. The material sequenced was PBMCs. The sequence was obtained from a male donor in good health and CMV-seropositive. The rearrangement links TRBV5-1 to TRBJ1-3; no definite D call. The CDR3 reads CASSVTTRSSGNTIYF. CDR3 sequence (DNA): TGCGCCAGCAGCGTGACCACCCGGAGCTCTGGAAACACCATATATTTT.